These 10 T cell receptor beta chains share one sample of origin, sequenced in a study of PD-L1 blockade in urothelial cancer. This table comes from immunoSEQ multiplex PCR, and its TCRdb copy is limited to in-frame clones, with some not included. Here the sample spans around 130,000 clones, less than 85% being singletons. Time point given: pretreatment peripheral blood. Sequences were derived from PBMCs, sampled around atezolizumab (anti-PD-L1) treatment. These receptors all come from a man aged 45 to 65 with urothelial cancer.

The rearrangement uses TRBV6-1 and TRBJ2-1; TRBD2 agrees at 11 bases. The junction had 3 bases not matched to a gene; V was cut back by 0 bases and J by 8 bases. The CDR3 sequence is 15 residues long. The V gene's germline CDR1 is MNHNS and CDR2 SASEGT. This CDR3 reads CASSEASGRADEQFF. The CDR3 DNA reads as TGTGCCAGCAGTGAAGCTAGCGGGAGGGCCGATGAGCAGTTCTTC.

The V gene is TRBV30, the J gene TRBJ2-2, with D maybe TRBD1 (6 bases). The CDR3 covers 15 residues. Germline CDR1 and CDR2: GTSNPN and SVGIG (reference sequence). Trimming pared 2 bases from V and 1 base from J, leaving 11 bases between. CDR3 region: CAWSPLGQNTGELFF. CDR3 DNA: TGTGCCTGGAGTCCACTGGGACAGAACACCGGGGAGCTGTTTTTT.

The V gene is TRBV6-5, the J gene TRBJ1-2; D gene ambiguous. This CDR3 comprises 12 residues. The V gene lost 7 bases and the J gene lost 1 base, with 7 bases spanning the gap. Germline V gene data show CDR1 as MNHEY and CDR2 as SVGAGI. DNA of the CDR3: TGTGCCAGCAAACAATTTAACTATGGCTACACCTTC. It encodes CASKQFNYGYTF.

The rearrangement uses TRBV6-5 and TRBJ1-6; D is undetermined. In germline, CDR1 is MNHEY, CDR2 SVGAGI. V was pared by 2 bases and J by 3 bases, with 8 bases between. The CDR3 length is 15 residues. The CDR3 loop is CASSYGGNYNSPLHF. CDR3 bases: TGTGCCAGCAGTTACGGAGGAAACTATAATTCACCCCTCCACTTT.

The J gene is TRBJ1-1, the V gene TRBV5-1; D unclear. With 4 bases removed from V and 1 base from J, the gap between germline ends came to 17 bases. The CDR3 covers 16 residues. The germline CDR1 and CDR2 sequences are SGHRS and YFSETQ. The CDR3 sequence: CASSLDAFRKNTEAFF. In nucleotides, the CDR3 is TGCGCCAGCAGCCTGGACGCTTTCAGAAAGAACACTGAAGCTTTCTTT.

The J gene is TRBJ1-1, the V gene TRBV19; D gene ambiguous. CDR3 length equals 18 residues. The germline CDR1 and CDR2 sequences are LNHDA and SQIVND (reference sequence). Trimming left V 8 bases short and J 0 bases short, with 25 bases between. The CDR3 coding sequence is TGTGCCAGTCAGTGGGGTAGTGGAGGAGCCTTCATGAACACTGAAGCTTTCTTT. It translates to CASQWGSGGAFMNTEAFF.

This clone was seen only a few times. The chain uses TRBV25-1 and TRBJ1-2, with D unclear. V lost 1 base to trimming and J lost 7 bases, with 19 bases between them. Germline values: CDR1 MGHDK, CDR2 SYGVNS. The CDR3 is 16 amino acids. The CDR3 DNA reads as TGTGCCAGCAGTGAATTAACCGAAGGAGGGTTTGGTGGCTACACCTTC. This codes for CASSELTEGGFGGYTF.

The sample holds a few counts of this clone. The chain is built from TRBV4-2 and TRBJ2-1, with D tentatively TRBD2 (6 bases). This CDR3 spans 16 amino acids. In germline, CDR1 is LGHNA, CDR2 YNFKEQ. V gave up 1 base and J gave up 3 bases, with 13 bases separating them. CDR3 in amino acids: CASSQGPGLNYNEQFF. The CDR3 DNA reads as TGTGCCAGCAGCCAAGGCCCGGGACTGAACTACAATGAGCAGTTCTTC.

This sequence joins TRBV30 and TRBJ2-7; 11 bases are a match to TRBD1. CDR1 and CDR2 (germline): GTSNPN, SVGIG (reference sequence). The CDR3 has 15 amino acids. Trimming at V came to 3 bases and at J to 5 bases, leaving 9 bases not matched to a gene. The CDR3 region is CAWRPRDRGVNEQYF. The DNA for the CDR3 is TGTGCCTGGAGACCCCGGGACAGGGGGGTCAACGAGCAGTACTTC.

V gene TRBV6-4 combines with J gene TRBJ1-2; the D gene is possibly TRBD1 (6 bases). The ends were cut back, 0 bases at V and 4 bases at J, with 9 bases in the middle. The CDR3 sequence is 14 residues long. Germline CDR1 and CDR2: MRHNA and SNTAGT. The CDR3 loop reads CASSDSGHSYGYTF. CDR3 bases: TGTGCCAGCAGTGACTCGGGACACAGCTATGGCTACACCTTC.